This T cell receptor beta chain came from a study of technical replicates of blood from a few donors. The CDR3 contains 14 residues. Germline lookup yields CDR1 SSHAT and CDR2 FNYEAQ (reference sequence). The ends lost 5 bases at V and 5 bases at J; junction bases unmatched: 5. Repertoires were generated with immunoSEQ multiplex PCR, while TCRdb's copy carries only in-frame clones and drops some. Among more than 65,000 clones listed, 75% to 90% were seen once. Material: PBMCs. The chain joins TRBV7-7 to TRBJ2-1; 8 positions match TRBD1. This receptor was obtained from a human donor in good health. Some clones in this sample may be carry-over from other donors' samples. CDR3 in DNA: TGTGCCAGCAGCCCTAGGACAGGGAACAATGAGCAGTTCTTC. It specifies CASSPRTGNNEQFF.